This T cell receptor (beta chain) was sequenced during a study of identical twins. This clonotype has a handful of counts. The germline V gene has CDR1 SGHKS and CDR2 YYEKEE (reference sequence). The CDR3 runs 14 residues. Trimming left V 2 bases short and J 3 bases short, with 10 bases between. TCRdb reprocessed the 5' RACE reads with MiXCR, giving one entry per CDR3 protein. The sample yields 470,000 or so distinct CDR3 sequences, approximately 25% seen once. These data were likewise used in another study, on T cells expressing NK-cell markers.

The TCR sequence derives from a woman younger than 35 in good health. The sequencing input was CD4+ T cells sorted from blood. The chain couples TRBV5-5 to TRBJ2-3, with TRBD2 as a possible D gene (5 bases). CDR3 sequence (DNA): TGTGCCAGCAGCTTAGCCACTAGGACAGATACGCAGTATTTT. This translates into CASSLATRTDTQYF.